The clone carrying this T cell receptor (beta chain) has a single count. Clinical history reported by participants formed the basis on which cohorts were assigned. Symptom resolution, clearance, or two negative PCRs marked donors in Cohort 3 as recovered. Original methodology: Counts of nucleated cells, estimated from reference gene primer amplification, were obtained. Some clones are missing from TCRdb's copy, which holds only in-frame ones; the method was immunoSEQ multiplex PCR. Clone size and V and J calls were adopted from that table, with D and trimming inferred from the DNA. The sample records about 300,000 clones, around 85% being singletons. This specimen belongs to a study of blood T cell repertoires in COVID-19. Sample: PBMCs or T cells enriched from blood (not recorded which). The receptor's source is a man aged 25 to 45 who had recovered from COVID-19.

CDR3 residues: CASSQDSSTDTQYF. The CDR3, as DNA: TGCGCCAGCAGCCAAGACTCTAGCACAGATACGCAGTATTTT. V is TRBV4-3 and J is TRBJ2-3; D gene unclear. From germline, CDR1 is LGHNA and CDR2 YSLEER. The germline V and J ends were trimmed by 0 bases and 0 bases, with 4 bases remaining between them. The CDR3 extends over 14 amino acids.